These 2 T cell receptor beta chains came from one sample sequenced in a study of blood T cell repertoires in COVID-19. TCRdb's copy holds only in-frame clones and misses some; the assay was immunoSEQ multiplex PCR. The sample includes approximately 500,000 clones, approximately 85% seen only once; the top ten take approximately 3.2%. Sequencing used peripheral blood. The origin of the receptors is a human donor in a cohort sampled during active COVID-19.

The chain links TRBV7-2 to TRBJ1-5; 9 bases are shared with TRBD1. This CDR3 is built from 13 residues. J was trimmed by 4 bases and V by 5 bases; bases with no gene match: 0. Germline assignment: CDR1 SGHTA and CDR2 FQGNSA. The CDR3 reads CASSGQGNQPQHF. Written as DNA, the CDR3 is TGTGCCAGCAGCGGACAGGGGAATCAGCCCCAGCATTTT. Complete variable domain (other parts from reference TRBV7-2 and TRBJ1-5): GAGVSQSPSNKVTEKGKDVELRCDPISGHTALYWYRQSLGQGLEFLIYFQGNSAPDKSGLPSDRFSAERTGGSVSTLTIQRTQQEDSAVYLCASSGQGNQPQHFGDGTRLSIL.

This rearrangement joins TRBV5-1 to TRBJ2-1; TRBD2 agrees at 12 bases. The CDR3 is 17 amino acids. Trimming at V came to 4 bases and at J to 6 bases, leaving 11 bases not matched to a gene. Germline assignment: CDR1 SGHRS and CDR2 YFSETQ. The CDR3 DNA follows: TGCGCCAGCAGCCTCTACGAGACTAGCGGGAGAAGCAATGAGCAGTTCTTC. Amino acids: CASSLYETSGRSNEQFF. Using reference TRBV5-1 and TRBJ2-1 for the parts outside the CDR3, the full variable domain is KAGVTQTPRYLIKTRGQQVTLSCSPISGHRSVSWYQQTPGQGLQFLFEYFSETQRNKGNFPGRFSGRQFSNSRSEMNVSTLELGDSALYLCASSLYETSGRSNEQFFGPGTRLTVL.